Listed below are T cell receptor beta chains from one sample, sequenced in a study of blood T cells in healthy people across ages. TCRdb used MiXCR to reprocess the 5' RACE reads, holding one entry per CDR3 protein. The sample shows roughly 680,000 distinct CDR3 sequences, about 51% of them seen only once. The specimen was blood. All receptors derive from a woman older than 75 in good health. Each CDR3 is given with its conserved first and last residue. D genes are given only for firm matches. The size of a clone is reported for some rows only, either as once, few or many, or as a class for expanded clones.

clone size: few; V gene: TRBV4-1; J gene: TRBJ2-3; D gene: .; CDR3 protein: CASSQFRGRLNTDTQYF; CDR3 DNA: TGCGCCAGCAGCCAGTTCAGGGGAAGATTAAACACAGATACGCAGTATTTT
clone size: .; V gene: TRBV11-2; J gene: TRBJ2-3; D gene: .; CDR3 protein: CPSSLPTDTQYF; CDR3 DNA: TGTCCCAGCAGCTTACCCACAGATACGCAGTATTTT
clone size: .; V gene: TRBV21-1; J gene: TRBJ1-2; D gene: .; CDR3 protein: CASSNTGTQDNYGYTF; CDR3 DNA: TGTGCCAGCAGCAATACAGGGACTCAAGATAACTATGGCTACACCTTC
clone size: .; V gene: TRBV11-2; J gene: TRBJ1-4; D gene: .; CDR3 protein: CASSPTVIGEDEELFF; CDR3 DNA: TGTGCCAGCAGCCCAACGGTTATCGGGGAGGATGAAGAACTGTTTTTT
clone size: .; V gene: TRBV29-1; J gene: TRBJ2-7; D gene: .; CDR3 protein: CSVEGGETPYF; CDR3 DNA: TGCAGCGTTGAAGGAGGGGAGACCCCGTACTTC
clone size: .; V gene: TRBV18; J gene: TRBJ2-3; D gene: TRBD1; CDR3 protein: CASSPTGGFVDTQYF; CDR3 DNA: TGTGCCAGCTCACCAACAGGGGGCTTTGTAGATACGCAGTATTTT
clone size: .; V gene: TRBV25-1; J gene: TRBJ2-7; D gene: .; CDR3 protein: CASSGTPSSVYEQYF; CDR3 DNA: TGTGCCAGCAGTGGCACTCCATCTTCCGTCTACGAGCAGTACTTC
clone size: few; V gene: TRBV15; J gene: TRBJ2-1; D gene: TRBD1; CDR3 protein: CATSDGQGAFNERFF; CDR3 DNA: TGTGCCACCAGCGATGGACAGGGGGCTTTTAATGAGCGGTTCTTC
clone size: .; V gene: TRBV5-4; J gene: TRBJ1-2; D gene: TRBD1; CDR3 protein: CASSLTGGARGYTF; CDR3 DNA: TGTGCCAGCAGCTTAACAGGGGGCGCACGGGGCTACACCTTC
clone size: .; V gene: TRBV7-9; J gene: TRBJ1-4; D gene: .; CDR3 protein: CASSLALGRVSNEKLFF; CDR3 DNA: TGTGCCAGCAGCTTAGCGCTCGGCAGGGTTTCTAATGAAAAACTGTTTTTT
clone size: .; V gene: TRBV14; J gene: TRBJ2-1; D gene: .; CDR3 protein: CASSQGRVYNEQFF; CDR3 DNA: TGTGCCAGCAGCCAGGGCAGGGTTTACAATGAGCAGTTCTTC
clone size: .; V gene: TRBV20-1; J gene: TRBJ2-1; D gene: .; CDR3 protein: CSARDLGQGWDEQFF; CDR3 DNA: TGCAGTGCTAGAGATCTGGGCCAGGGATGGGATGAGCAGTTCTTC
clone size: .; V gene: TRBV28; J gene: TRBJ2-5; D gene: .; CDR3 protein: CASTSQGQEQYF; CDR3 DNA: TGTGCCAGCACATCACAGGGTCAAGAGCAGTACTTC
clone size: .; V gene: TRBV20-1; J gene: TRBJ2-6; D gene: TRBD1; CDR3 protein: CSAREGQGAPSGANVLTF; CDR3 DNA: TGCAGTGCTAGAGAGGGACAGGGGGCGCCCTCTGGGGCCAACGTCCTGACTTTC
clone size: many; V gene: TRBV12-3/TRBV12-4; J gene: TRBJ1-2; D gene: .; CDR3 protein: CASSFGAGYTF; CDR3 DNA: TGTGCCAGCAGTTTTGGGGCCGGCTACACCTTC
clone size: .; V gene: TRBV29-1; J gene: TRBJ2-7; D gene: TRBD1; CDR3 protein: CSVAWDRAYEQYF; CDR3 DNA: TGCAGCGTTGCATGGGACAGGGCCTACGAGCAGTACTTC
clone size: many; V gene: TRBV29-1; J gene: TRBJ1-4; D gene: .; CDR3 protein: CSVVPGANEKLFF; CDR3 DNA: TGCAGCGTTGTCCCTGGGGCTAATGAAAAACTGTTTTTT
clone size: .; V gene: TRBV7-2; J gene: TRBJ2-5; D gene: .; CDR3 protein: CASSPPTGLQETQYF; CDR3 DNA: TGTGCCAGCAGCCCGCCGACAGGCCTACAAGAGACCCAGTACTTC
clone size: once; V gene: TRBV14; J gene: TRBJ2-1; D gene: .; CDR3 protein: CASSQAFFNEQFF; CDR3 DNA: TGTGCCAGCAGCCAAGCATTTTTCAATGAGCAGTTCTTC
clone size: .; V gene: TRBV7-2; J gene: TRBJ2-1; D gene: TRBD2; CDR3 protein: CASSYPTGGNTDTQFF; CDR3 DNA: TGTGCCAGCAGCTACCCCACCGGGGGGAACACAGATACGCAGTTCTTC
clone size: many; V gene: TRBV6-6; J gene: TRBJ2-7; D gene: TRBD1; CDR3 protein: CASSYRDRGYEQYF; CDR3 DNA: TGTGCCAGCAGTTACCGGGACAGGGGATACGAGCAGTACTTC
clone size: .; V gene: TRBV10-3; J gene: TRBJ2-7; D gene: .; CDR3 protein: CAISESWVTSSYEQYF; CDR3 DNA: TGTGCCATCAGTGAGTCTTGGGTTACCAGTTCCTACGAGCAGTACTTC
clone size: many; V gene: TRBV2; J gene: TRBJ2-5; D gene: .; CDR3 protein: CASSGDLETQYF; CDR3 DNA: TGTGCCAGCAGTGGGGACCTGGAGACCCAGTACTTC
clone size: .; V gene: TRBV24-1; J gene: TRBJ2-7; D gene: .; CDR3 protein: CATSDPASAGYEQYF; CDR3 DNA: TGTGCCACCAGTGATCCGGCCTCGGCGGGCTACGAGCAGTACTTC
clone size: many; V gene: TRBV5-1; J gene: TRBJ2-3; D gene: .; CDR3 protein: CASSLGRTDTDTQYF; CDR3 DNA: TGCGCCAGCAGCTTGGGCAGGACCGACACAGATACGCAGTATTTT
clone size: .; V gene: TRBV10-3; J gene: TRBJ2-3; D gene: TRBD2; CDR3 protein: CAIRIGAGGTDTQYF; CDR3 DNA: TGTGCCATCAGGATCGGAGCGGGAGGAACAGATACGCAGTATTTT
clone size: .; V gene: TRBV18; J gene: TRBJ2-7; D gene: TRBD1; CDR3 protein: CTSSRAQGYNEQYF; CDR3 DNA: TGTACCAGCTCACGAGCACAGGGGTACAATGAGCAGTACTTC
clone size: .; V gene: TRBV28; J gene: TRBJ2-3; D gene: TRBD2; CDR3 protein: CASSFLGAGGPTDTQYF; CDR3 DNA: TGTGCCAGCAGTTTTTTAGGAGCGGGGGGACCCACAGATACGCAGTATTTT
clone size: .; V gene: TRBV7-2; J gene: TRBJ2-7; D gene: .; CDR3 protein: CASSLSDLDYEQYF; CDR3 DNA: TGTGCCAGCAGCTTATCGGATCTCGACTACGAGCAGTACTTC
clone size: few; V gene: TRBV11-2; J gene: TRBJ1-1; D gene: TRBD1; CDR3 protein: CASSSPGQFMNTEAFF; CDR3 DNA: TGTGCCAGCAGCTCTCCGGGACAGTTCATGAACACTGAAGCTTTCTTT
clone size: few; V gene: TRBV7-9; J gene: TRBJ1-2; D gene: TRBD1; CDR3 protein: CASSPSGQGPLYGYTF; CDR3 DNA: TGTGCCAGCAGCCCTAGCGGACAGGGGCCTCTCTATGGCTACACCTTC
clone size: few; V gene: TRBV29-1; J gene: TRBJ2-2; D gene: .; CDR3 protein: CSVEGAGGELFF; CDR3 DNA: TGCAGCGTTGAAGGGGCGGGCGGGGAGCTGTTTTTT
clone size: few; V gene: TRBV11-2; J gene: TRBJ1-1; D gene: .; CDR3 protein: CASSLDATVEAFF; CDR3 DNA: TGTGCCAGCAGCTTAGATGCGACAGTTGAAGCTTTCTTT
clone size: .; V gene: TRBV27; J gene: TRBJ1-2; D gene: .; CDR3 protein: CASSPTGFPGYTF; CDR3 DNA: TGTGCCAGCAGTCCCACAGGGTTTCCTGGCTACACCTTC
clone size: .; V gene: TRBV4-1; J gene: TRBJ1-2; D gene: .; CDR3 protein: CASSLAGVPADGDEWDLDGGYTF; CDR3 DNA: TGCGCCAGCAGCCTCGCCGGGGTGCCGGCTGACGGGGACGAATGGGACCTGGACGGTGGCTACACCTTC
clone size: .; V gene: TRBV5-1; J gene: TRBJ1-4; D gene: .; CDR3 protein: CASSTRGVGEKLFF; CDR3 DNA: TGCGCCAGCAGCACAAGGGGAGTTGGTGAAAAACTGTTTTTT
clone size: few; V gene: TRBV7-9; J gene: TRBJ2-5; D gene: .; CDR3 protein: CASSFRQQETQYF; CDR3 DNA: TGTGCCAGCAGCTTCAGACAGCAAGAGACCCAGTACTTC
clone size: few; V gene: TRBV29-1; J gene: TRBJ2-1; D gene: TRBD2; CDR3 protein: CSVVPREEQFF; CDR3 DNA: TGCAGCGTTGTTCCGCGGGAGGAGCAGTTCTTC